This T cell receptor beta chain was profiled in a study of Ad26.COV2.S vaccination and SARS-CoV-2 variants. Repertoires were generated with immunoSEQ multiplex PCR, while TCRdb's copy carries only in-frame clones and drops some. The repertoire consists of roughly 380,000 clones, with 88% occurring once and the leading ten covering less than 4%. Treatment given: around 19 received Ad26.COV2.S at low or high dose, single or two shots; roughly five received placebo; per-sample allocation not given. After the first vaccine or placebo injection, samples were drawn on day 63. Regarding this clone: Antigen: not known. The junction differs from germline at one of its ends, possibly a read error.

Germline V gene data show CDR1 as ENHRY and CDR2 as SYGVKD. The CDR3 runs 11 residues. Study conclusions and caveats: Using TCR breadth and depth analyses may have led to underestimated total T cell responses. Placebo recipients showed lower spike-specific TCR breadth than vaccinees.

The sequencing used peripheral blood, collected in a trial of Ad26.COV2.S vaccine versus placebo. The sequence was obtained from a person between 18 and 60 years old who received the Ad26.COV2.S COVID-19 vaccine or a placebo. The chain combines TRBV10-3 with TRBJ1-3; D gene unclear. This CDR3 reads CAIRESNTIYF. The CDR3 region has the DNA TGTGCCATCAGGGAGTCAAACACCATATATTTT.